This T cell receptor beta chain was observed in a study of blood T cell repertoires in COVID-19. Study as a whole: Material from acute and convalescent COVID-19 was sourced from the United States, Italy and Spain.

The CDR3 covers 14 residues. Germline V CDR1 and CDR2: MDHEN, SYDVKM. Trimming left V 4 bases short and J 9 bases short, with 16 bases between. Assay used: immunoSEQ multiplex PCR; TCRdb lists only in-frame clones, some missing. The table records 200,000 or so clones, 80% to 90% of them present only once. The chain uses TRBV28 and TRBJ2-1, with TRBD2 as a possible D gene (6 bases). The source is a human donor in a cohort sampled during active COVID-19. The sequenced material came from peripheral blood. For the CDR3, the DNA is TGTGCCAGCAGTTCGGGACTTTGGGGCGGTGAGCAGTTCTTC. It is translated as CASSSGLWGGEQFF.